In this sample, the clone carrying this T cell receptor (beta chain) turned up once. Its antigen is as yet unknown. Germline trimming cut 8 bases from V and 8 bases from J; bases unmatched to any gene: 11. The germline gives CDR1 SNHLY, CDR2 FYNNEI. The length of the CDR3 is 15 residues. The sample is drawn from a study of T cell clonotyping in hematopoietic cell transplantation. Study results and caveats: At the given depth, recipient repertoires were over 95% de novo clonotypes. No sorting was done, leaving CD4 and CD8 contributions mixed.

Blood collection times were about day -28 and days 30, 100, 180 posttransplant. Method: immunoSEQ multiplex PCR; TCRdb's copy keeps in-frame clones and lacks some. Of about 6,800 clones listed, 98% are singletons. The receptor comes from a male patient between 60 and 69 years old who had an allogeneic stem cell transplant from a related donor, so the T cells may come from the graft donor. Some clones in this sample may be carry-over from other donors' samples. The chain links TRBV2 to TRBJ2-1; 11 bases are a match to TRBD1. Here the sequenced sample was PBMCs, taken 30 days after allogeneic stem cell transplant. The CDR3 protein is CASPTGTGGGDEQFF. DNA of the CDR3: TGTGCCAGCCCGACCGGGACAGGGGGTGGGGATGAGCAGTTCTTC.